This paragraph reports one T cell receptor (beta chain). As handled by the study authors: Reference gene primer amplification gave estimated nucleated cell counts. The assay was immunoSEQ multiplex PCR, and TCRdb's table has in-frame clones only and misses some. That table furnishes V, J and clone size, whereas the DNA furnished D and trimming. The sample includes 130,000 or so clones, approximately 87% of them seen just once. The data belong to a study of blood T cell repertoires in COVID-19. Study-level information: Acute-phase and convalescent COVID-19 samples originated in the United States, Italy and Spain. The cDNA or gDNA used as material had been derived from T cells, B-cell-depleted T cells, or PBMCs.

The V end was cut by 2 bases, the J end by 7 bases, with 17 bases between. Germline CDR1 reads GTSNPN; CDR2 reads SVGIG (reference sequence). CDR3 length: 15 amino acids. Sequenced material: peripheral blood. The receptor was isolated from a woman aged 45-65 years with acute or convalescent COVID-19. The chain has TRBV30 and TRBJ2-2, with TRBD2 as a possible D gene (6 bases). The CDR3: CAWSTDFGGIGELFF. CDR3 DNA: TGTGCCTGGAGTACCGACTTCGGGGGTATCGGGGAGCTGTTTTTT.